The following is a T cell receptor (beta chain) sequence with its context. There are 14 residues in the CDR3. The V end was cut by 5 bases, the J end by 4 bases, with 14 bases between. CDR1 is SEHNR, CDR2 FQNEAQ, per germline (reference sequence). This sample is part of a study of CD8+ T cells in alopecia areata. Treatment noted: oral pan-JAK inhibitor, 5-10 mg twice daily. The sequencing template was cDNA reverse transcribed from extracted RNA. The assay was immunoSEQ multiplex PCR, and TCRdb's table has in-frame clones only and misses some. The table includes about 200,000 clones, 30% to 40% detected once.

This chain uses TRBV7-9 with TRBJ2-5, with D hard to call. The sequence came from a human donor with alopecia areata. Specimen: CD4+ T cells sorted from blood, collected at approximately week 30, from a patient treated with tofacitinib. The CDR3: CASSTRVARETQYF. In nucleotides, the CDR3 is TGTGCCAGCAGCACTCGGGTGGCGCGAGAGACCCAGTACTTC.